Below are 29 T cell receptor beta chains sequenced from a single sample in a study of spatial heterogeneity in lung cancer (dated by TCRdb to between 2017 and 2020). Libraries were built with 5' RACE. TCRdb records NextSeq 500 as the sequencer. Clones were called with MiXCR by TCRdb after fastp trimmed the public reads at Q25, and only in-frame beta chains were retained. Every distinct CDR3 protein forms one entry, paired with its most common genes and DNA. Recorded for this sample are a few thousand distinct CDR3 sequences; 2.5% to 4% of them occurred a single time. Jointly, the top ten make up 16% of the sample. The sample's time point, from its label and the paper: sample taken at primary tumor resection. Sample: lung tissue, taken at surgery. The receptors derive from a human donor with early-stage non-small cell lung cancer.

By share, this clonotype ranks as medium-sized. This beta chain lies outside the target of a library built for alpha chains; its clone size means little. V and J are TRBV4-3 and TRBJ1-4; a possible D gene is TRBD1 (5 bases). Trimming cost V 0 bases and J 8 bases, with 16 bases left between them. The CDR3 loop spans 16 amino acids. Per germline, CDR1 LGHNA and CDR2 YSLEER. CDR3 region: CASSQDFRGRREKLFF. The CDR3 bases are TGCGCCAGCAGCCAAGATTTCCGGGGCCGGCGGGAAAAACTGTTTTTT.

By frequency in the sample, this clonotype is medium-sized. Because this beta chain is a stray read in a library intended to capture alpha chains, its abundance should not be given much weight. The V gene is TRBV28, the J gene TRBJ2-7, with D possibly being TRBD1 or TRBD2 (5 bases each). Germline CDR1 and CDR2: MDHEN and SYDVKM. CDR3 length: 13 residues. The V end was cut by 2 bases, the J end by 5 bases, with 10 bases between. The CDR3 is CASSLGTMNEQYF. CDR3 DNA sequence: TGTGCCAGCAGTTTAGGGACCATGAACGAGCAGTACTTC.

Points on this clonotype: This beta chain is a stray read from a library made for alpha chains; its abundance is not meaningful. The chain joins TRBV6-1 to TRBJ2-2; maybe TRBD2 (5 bases). The CDR3 loop spans 13 amino acids. V was clipped by 9 bases and J by 6 bases, with 14 bases between them. Germline lookup yields CDR1 MNHNS and CDR2 SASEGT. For the CDR3, the DNA is TGTGCCAGTGAGGGAGCGGTGGCCGGGGAGCTGTTTTTT. Encoded protein: CASEGAVAGELFF.

By proportion, this clonotype is medium-sized. This beta chain turned up in a library designed for alpha chains; as an off-target read, its abundance says little. The chain is built from TRBV7-8 and TRBJ2-5, with a possible D match to TRBD1 (6 bases). CDR1 and CDR2 from the germline V gene are SGHVS and FQNEAQ. The CDR3 has 14 amino acids. The germline V and J ends were trimmed by 2 bases and 4 bases, with 11 bases remaining between them. The CDR3 DNA follows: TGTGCCAGCAGCTTACGTGGCAGGGGAGAGACCCAGTACTTC. Translated, it gives CASSLRGRGETQYF.

This clonotype was recorded at least ten times. The size of this beta chain means little, since it is a stray read in a library made for alpha chains. The chain links TRBV5-1 to TRBJ2-5; 10 nucleotides agree with TRBD2. This CDR3 has 15 amino acids. CDR1 is SGHRS, CDR2 YFSETQ, per germline. The J segment lost 4 bases and the V segment lost 5 bases, leaving 8 bases of the junction unmatched. This CDR3 reads CASSPLAGDLETQYF. CDR3 bases: TGCGCCAGCAGTCCGCTAGCGGGGGATTTAGAGACCCAGTACTTC.

In its sample, this clonotype is medium-sized (0.01 to 0.1%). As an off-target read in a library built for alpha chains, this beta chain has a frequency of little significance. This rearrangement joins TRBV7-6 to TRBJ1-5, with 8 bases matching TRBD1. J gave up 4 bases and V 5 bases, and 10 bases lay outside the gene matches. Per the germline V gene, CDR1 is SGHVS and CDR2 is FNYEAQ. The CDR3 has 16 residues. In DNA, the CDR3 is TGTGCCAGCAGCCCAACGGCCGGGACAGGAAATCAGCCCCAGCATTTT. Translating it yields CASSPTAGTGNQPQHF.

By sample share, this clonotype is medium-sized (0.01 to 0.1%). With the library built for alpha chains, this beta chain is off target and its frequency is not meaningful. The rearrangement uses TRBV30 and TRBJ1-5; 9 bases line up with TRBD1. Germline V gene lookup returns CDR1 GTSNPN and CDR2 SVGIG (reference sequence). J gave up 6 bases and V 0 bases, and 6 bases lay outside the gene matches. The CDR3 has 15 amino acids. Written as DNA, the CDR3 is TGTGCCTGGAGTGTACCGGGACAGGGTCGTCAGCCCCAGCATTTT. Translation gives CAWSVPGQGRQPQHF.

This clonotype is medium-sized in the sample. Because the library targeted alpha chains, this beta chain is an off-target read whose size means little. V is TRBV7-2 and J is TRBJ2-3, with 9 bases that match TRBD2. CDR3 length equals 16 residues. Germline V lookup: CDR1 SGHTA, CDR2 FQGNSA. V lost 1 base and J lost 2; bases outside the gene matches: 4. The CDR3 bases are TGTGCCAGCAGCTTAGTAGCGGGGGCCACCACAGATACGCAGTATTTT. This sequence encodes CASSLVAGATTDTQYF.

This clonotype was counted at least ten times. This beta chain is an unintended read in a library built for alpha chains; its size means little. The chain is built from TRBV20-1 and TRBJ2-1; 13 bases map to TRBD2. CDR1 is DFQATT and CDR2 is SNEGSKA in the germline V gene (reference sequence). The V and J ends lost 0 bases and 0 bases, in that order; junction bases with no gene match: 11. CDR3 length: 20 residues. CDR3 nucleotide sequence: TGCAGTGCTAGAGATTGGAGGGGACTAGCGGGGTCCAGCTCCTACAATGAGCAGTTCTTC. Translating gives CSARDWRGLAGSSSYNEQFF.

This clonotype was observed at least ten times. Because this beta chain is a stray read in a library intended to capture alpha chains, its abundance should not be given much weight. This rearrangement joins TRBV4-2 to TRBJ2-7; 9 positions agree with TRBD2. V gave up 0 bases and J gave up 9 bases; unmatched junction bases: 0. CDR1 and CDR2 (germline): LGHNA, YNFKEQ. The CDR3 is 12 amino acids. DNA of the CDR3: TGTGCCAGCAGCCAAGAGCGGGGGGGGCAGTACTTC. It translates to CASSQERGGQYF.

In its sample, this clonotype ranks as medium-sized. With the library built for alpha chains, this beta chain is off target and its frequency is not meaningful. The rearrangement links TRBV10-3 to TRBJ2-3; D unresolved. CDR3 length equals 12 residues. The ends were cut back, 7 bases at V and 5 bases at J, with 10 bases in the middle. CDR1 is ENHRY and CDR2 is SYGVKD in the germline V gene. The CDR3 DNA reads as TGTGCCATCAAATCGGCCCAAGATACGCAGTATTTT. It specifies CAIKSAQDTQYF.

The sample holds many counts of this clonotype. This beta chain is a stray read from a library made for alpha chains; its abundance is not meaningful. J is TRBJ2-1 and V is TRBV29-1; weak D call: TRBD1 (6 bases). The CDR3 extends over 17 amino acids. CDR1 and CDR2 from the germline V gene are SQVTM and ANQGSEA. Trimming removed 2 bases from V and 3 bases from J, with 20 bases in between. The CDR3 nucleotides are TGCAGCGTTGAAATTGATGGGACAAGTTATTACTACAATGAGCAGTTCTTC. Translation: CSVEIDGTSYYYNEQFF.

This clonotype is judged medium-sized. Because this beta chain is a stray read in a library intended to capture alpha chains, its abundance should not be given much weight. V gene TRBV20-1 combines with J gene TRBJ2-5, with a possible D match to TRBD1 (6 bases). This CDR3 is built from 16 residues. Trimming removed 5 bases from V and 0 bases from J, with 19 bases in between. The germline V gene has CDR1 DFQATT and CDR2 SNEGSKA (reference sequence). The CDR3 nucleotides read TGCAGTGCTTCCCGGGACATACGGAGAGACCAAGAGACCCAGTACTTC. This gives the protein CSASRDIRRDQETQYF.

This clonotype counts as medium-sized (0.01 to 0.1%). For a library built for alpha chains, this beta chain is a stray read; little rests on its size. The chain uses TRBV5-1 and TRBJ2-3; D not certain. Germline V gene lookup returns CDR1 SGHRS and CDR2 YFSETQ. Deletions cut 0 bases from V and 0 bases from J, with 5 bases between. The CDR3 is 14 amino acids. The CDR3 here is CASSLAESTDTQYF. For the CDR3, the DNA is TGCGCCAGCAGCTTGGCCGAGAGCACAGATACGCAGTATTTT.

This clonotype was seen at least ten times. This beta chain is a stray read from a library made for alpha chains; its abundance is not meaningful. The chain uses TRBV6-5 and TRBJ1-1; D ambiguous. V dropped 5 bases and J dropped 0 bases, with 22 bases sitting between them. Germline V gene lookup returns CDR1 MNHEY and CDR2 SVGAGI. The length of the CDR3 is 18 residues. The CDR3 region has the DNA TGTGCCAGCAGTCCCGCCCGAGGGTTCCTACTCGTGAACACTGAAGCTTTCTTT. Translating it yields CASSPARGFLLVNTEAFF.

This clonotype qualifies as medium-sized. For a library built for alpha chains, this beta chain is a stray read; little rests on its size. This sequence joins TRBV7-2 and TRBJ1-1, with 7 nucleotides matching TRBD1. In germline, CDR1 is SGHTA, CDR2 FQGNSA. This CDR3 is built from 18 residues. Trimming at V came to 1 base and at J to 0 bases, leaving 11 bases not matched to a gene. CDR3 nucleotides: TGTGCCAGCAGCTTAGTATGGTCAGGGGGTCGGATGAACACTGAAGCTTTCTTT. It yields the protein CASSLVWSGGRMNTEAFF. Full variable domain (outside the CDR3, taken from reference TRBV7-2 and TRBJ1-1): GAGVSQSPSNKVTEKGKDVELRCDPISGHTALYWYRQSLGQGLEFLIYFQGNSAPDKSGLPSDRFSAERTGGSVSTLTIQRTQQEDSAVYLCASSLVWSGGRMNTEAFFGQGTRLTVV.

This clonotype is medium-sized. Because this beta chain is a stray read in a library intended to capture alpha chains, its abundance should not be given much weight. This chain links TRBV2 with TRBJ1-2, with a weak D call TRBD1 (6 bases). Germline CDR1 reads SNHLY; CDR2 reads FYNNEI. Trimming took 2 bases from V and 3 from J, leaving 16 bases between them. This CDR3 is 16 amino acids long. CDR3 sequence (DNA): TGTGCCAGCAGTGAACCCAGGGGAATAGAAGACTATGGCTACACCTTC. Translated: CASSEPRGIEDYGYTF. Full variable domain (missing parts from reference TRBV2 and TRBJ1-2): EPEVTQTPSHQVTQMGQEVILRCVPISNHLYFYWYRQILGQKVEFLVSFYNNEISEKSEIFDDQFSVERPDGSNFTLKIRSTKLEDSAMYFCASSEPRGIEDYGYTFGSGTRLTVV.

This clonotype is medium-sized. This beta chain was picked up by a library intended for alpha chains and is off target, so its count carries little meaning. The V and J genes are TRBV7-6 and TRBJ1-2; no reliable D call. This CDR3 comprises 12 residues. V gave up 5 bases and J gave up 4 bases, with 8 bases separating them. The germline CDR1 and CDR2 sequences are SGHVS and FNYEAQ. CDR3 sequence (DNA): TGTGCCAGCAGCCCCGGCCTCTATGGCTACACCTTC. Protein product: CASSPGLYGYTF. Combining the CDR3 with reference TRBV7-6 and TRBJ1-2 gives the whole variable domain GAGVSQSPRYKVTKRGQDVALRCDPISGHVSLYWYRQALGQGPEFLTYFNYEAQQDKSGLPNDRFSAERPEGSISTLTIQRTEQRDSAMYRCASSPGLYGYTFGSGTRLTVV.

By frequency in the sample, this clonotype is medium-sized (0.01 to 0.1%). Because this beta chain is a stray read in a library intended to capture alpha chains, its abundance should not be given much weight. The chain uses TRBV19 and TRBJ1-2; D is possibly TRBD1 (5 bases). Trimming shortened V by 6 bases and J by 10 bases, and 15 bases separated the two germline ends. Germline-derived CDR1 and CDR2 are LNHDA and SQIVND (reference sequence). This CDR3 contains 12 residues. CDR3 loop: CASRNEGRNYTF. CDR3 sequence (DNA): TGTGCCAGTAGGAACGAGGGGAGGAACTACACCTTC.

In its sample, this clonotype is medium-sized. Found in a library prepared for alpha chains, this beta chain is an off-target read, and its abundance has little meaning. V gene TRBV7-2 combines with J gene TRBJ2-7, with TRBD2 as a possible D gene (5 bases). CDR3 length equals 13 residues. The germline CDR1 and CDR2 sequences are SGHTA and FQGNSA. Deletions cut 6 bases from V and 4 bases from J, with 13 bases between. CDR3 nucleotides: TGTGCCAGCAGACCGACGGGAAATTACGAGCAGTACTTC. Residues: CASRPTGNYEQYF.

On this clonotype itself: With the library built for alpha chains, this beta chain is off target and its frequency is not meaningful. The chain recombines TRBV19 with TRBJ2-1, with 9 bases identical to TRBD2. The length of the CDR3 is 16 residues. In germline, CDR1 is LNHDA, CDR2 SQIVND (reference sequence). Trimming cost V 5 bases and J 5 bases; bases outside gene matches: 10. The CDR3 nucleotides are TGTGCCAGTAGTCTCCGTGGGAGCGGGGGGAACAATGAGCAGTTCTTC. It translates to CASSLRGSGGNNEQFF.

This clonotype was detected many times. For a library built for alpha chains, this beta chain is a stray read; little rests on its size. The CDR3: CASSSRVGELFF. DNA of the CDR3: TGTGCCAGCAGTTCCAGGGTCGGGGAGCTGTTTTTT. V gene TRBV3-1 combines with J gene TRBJ2-2, with TRBD1 as a possible D gene (5 bases). Trimming shortened V by 6 bases and J by 7 bases, and 9 bases separated the two germline ends. The CDR3 has 12 amino acids. Germline V gene lookup returns CDR1 LGHDT and CDR2 YNNKEL (reference sequence).

This clonotype was observed at least ten times. With the library built for alpha chains, this beta chain is off target and its frequency is not meaningful. The chain couples TRBV7-6 to TRBJ2-5, with 9 nucleotides matching TRBD2. Losses at the gene ends were 5 bases for V and 1 base for J; bases not matched to a gene: 17. The germline gives CDR1 SGHVS, CDR2 FNYEAQ. This CDR3 is 19 amino acids long. CDR3 amino acids: CASSRPRGRGGALQETQYF. The DNA for the CDR3 is TGTGCCAGCAGCCGACCGCGGGGTCGCGGGGGGGCCCTCCAAGAGACCCAGTACTTC.

This clonotype was counted ten times or more. In a library made to pick up alpha chains, this beta chain is a stray read with a size that means little. This chain joins TRBV20-1 and TRBJ1-2; D unresolved. Germline V gives CDR1 DFQATT, CDR2 SNEGSKA (reference sequence). Trimming pared 7 bases from V and 8 bases from J, leaving 11 bases between. This CDR3 is built from 10 residues. The DNA of the CDR3 is TGCAGTGTCGGGGTGGACGGCTACACCTTC. It translates to CSVGVDGYTF.

This clonotype occurred many times. Being off target in a library aimed at alpha chains, this beta chain has a size of little meaning. J is TRBJ2-3 and V is TRBV3-1; 7 bases map to TRBD2. The V gene's germline CDR1 is LGHDT and CDR2 YNNKEL (reference sequence). The CDR3 covers 16 residues. The J segment lost 2 bases and the V segment lost 3 bases, leaving 8 bases of the junction unmatched. The CDR3 spells CASSHRTSGSTDTQYF. In nucleotides, the CDR3 is TGTGCCAGCAGCCATCGGACTAGTGGCTCCACAGATACGCAGTATTTT.

This clonotype is medium-sized by share. For a library built for alpha chains, this beta chain is a stray read; little rests on its size. The chain joins TRBV7-2 to TRBJ2-6, with 10 nucleotides matching TRBD2. The ends lost 5 bases at V and 0 bases at J; junction bases unmatched: 7. The CDR3 is 18 residues long. Germline CDR1 and CDR2: SGHTA and FQGNSA. The CDR3 sequence: CASSPRTSGSSGANVLTF. The CDR3, as DNA: TGTGCCAGCAGCCCACGGACTAGCGGCTCCTCTGGGGCCAACGTCCTGACTTTC.

Ten or more counts support this clonotype. This beta chain slipped into a library made for alpha chains as a stray read, so its size is not meaningful. The V call is TRBV20-1, the J call TRBJ2-3; TRBD2 agrees at 8 bases. The CDR3 covers 16 residues. V shed 0 bases and J 4 bases; nucleotides not matched to a gene: 9. Germline values: CDR1 DFQATT, CDR2 SNEGSKA (reference sequence). This CDR3 is CSARDQGAGVPDTQYF. As DNA, the CDR3 is TGCAGTGCTAGAGATCAAGGAGCGGGGGTGCCAGATACGCAGTATTTT.

This clonotype was seen a few times. In a library made to pick up alpha chains, this beta chain is a stray read with a size that means little. The J gene is TRBJ2-1, the V gene TRBV5-1; 10 nucleotides agree with TRBD2. The CDR3 spans 16 residues. Germline loops: CDR1 SGHRS, CDR2 YFSETQ. After removal of 0 bases from V and 9 bases from J, the junction contained 9 bases not matched to a gene. The CDR3 here is CASSLGSLAGDIEQFF. The CDR3 nucleotides read TGCGCCAGCAGCTTGGGTTCTCTAGCGGGGGACATTGAGCAGTTCTTC.

This clonotype is termed medium-sized. Within a library made for alpha chains, this beta chain is off target, and its count is uninformative. The chain joins TRBV20-1 to TRBJ2-2, with D perhaps TRBD2 (6 bases). Germline V gene lookup returns CDR1 DFQATT and CDR2 SNEGSKA (reference sequence). CDR3 length: 15 residues. Trimming stripped 0 bases from V and 4 bases from J, with 12 bases between. CDR3 loop: CSARDGARGTGELFF. CDR3 DNA sequence: TGCAGTGCTAGAGACGGGGCGCGGGGCACCGGGGAGCTGTTTTTT.